Each of the 21 T cell receptor beta chains below was sequenced from the same sample in a study of T-cell memory formation after mild COVID-19. TCRdb re-analysed the 5' RACE reads in MiXCR, keeping a single row per CDR3 protein. The table includes 350,000 to 450,000 distinct CDR3 sequences, around 18% detected once. The specimen sequenced was PBMCs or a T cell subset sorted from them (not recorded which). The source of these receptors is an adult woman who had mild COVID-19 (a few samples of this study predate the infection). Cell type and time point are not known.

This clonotype has a handful of counts. The V call is TRBV24-1, the J call TRBJ2-3; 9 bases agree with TRBD1. The CDR3 is made up of 17 amino acids. Germline loops: CDR1 KGHDR, CDR2 SFDVKD. V lost 0 bases to trimming and J lost 4 bases; unmatched junction nucleotides: 7. CDR3 bases: TGTGCCACCAGTGATTTGCCCCGGACAGGGGCTGCAGATACGCAGTATTTT. Translation gives CATSDLPRTGAADTQYF.

The chain employs TRBV6-2 or TRBV6-3 and TRBJ1-5, with 11 bases aligning to TRBD1. The CDR3 has 17 residues. V shed 0 bases and J 6 bases; nucleotides not matched to a gene: 7. Germline V gene data show CDR1 as MNHEY and CDR2 as SVGEGT. CDR3 DNA: TGTGCCAGCAGTTACTCACCGGGACAGGGGGAGGGTCAGCCCCAGCATTTT. It specifies CASSYSPGQGEGQPQHF.

CDR3 nucleotides: TGTGCCAGCAACCCCAGCAGGGCAGATACGCAGTATTTT. This gives the protein CASNPSRADTQYF. The rearrangement joins TRBV12-3 or TRBV12-4 to TRBJ2-3; maybe TRBD1 (5 bases). V was pared by 7 bases and J by 4 bases, with 12 bases between. The CDR3 runs 13 residues.

This clonotype appeared a few times. The rearrangement joins TRBV24-1 to TRBJ2-1; 7 bases map to TRBD2. Trimming removed 9 bases from V and 9 bases from J; junction bases left unmatched: 13. The CDR3 consists of 14 residues. CDR1 and CDR2 (germline): KGHDR, SFDVKD. As DNA, the CDR3 is TGTGCCACCTCAGTGGCTAGCGAGCGGGGTGAGCAGTTCTTC. This encodes CATSVASERGEQFF.

This clonotype was seen more than once but under ten times. The chain uses TRBV7-8 and TRBJ2-7, with 8 bases lining up with TRBD2. V shed 8 bases, J shed 5 bases, and the junction held 11 bases outside the gene matches. The CDR3 is 14 amino acids. CDR1 is SGHVS, CDR2 FQNEAQ, per germline. The chain's CDR3 is CASLKSGRGDEQYF. DNA of the CDR3: TGTGCCAGCTTGAAAAGCGGGAGAGGGGACGAGCAGTACTTC.

This clonotype was seen a few times. The chain links TRBV7-9 to TRBJ2-7, with 9 bases matching TRBD1. Looked up from germline, CDR1 is SEHNR and CDR2 is FQNEAQ (reference sequence). V lost 5 bases, J lost 6 bases, and 8 bases stayed unmatched. The CDR3 contains 14 residues. The CDR3 is CASSPGGTGTEQYF. The CDR3 DNA is TGTGCCAGCAGCCCCGGGGGGACAGGGACCGAGCAGTACTTC. The full variable domain, with the rest looked up from reference TRBV7-9 and TRBJ2-7, is DTGVSQNPRHKITKRGQNVTFRCDPISEHNRLYWYRQTLGQGPEFLTYFQNEAQLEKSRLLSDRFSAERPKGSFSTLEIQRTEQGDSAMYLCASSPGGTGTEQYFGPGTRLTVT.

The chain carries TRBV19 and TRBJ2-7, with TRBD2 matching 11 bases. Germline V gene lookup returns CDR1 LNHDA and CDR2 SQIVND (reference sequence). This CDR3 has 15 residues. V shed 3 bases and J 0 bases; nucleotides not matched to a gene: 1. The CDR3 spells CASSMTSGASYEQYF. The CDR3 DNA reads TGTGCCAGTAGTATGACTAGCGGGGCCTCCTACGAGCAGTACTTC.

The chain has TRBV4-3 and TRBJ2-3; possibly TRBD2 for D (5 bases). The CDR3 is made up of 17 amino acids. Germline V gene sequence: CDR1 LGHNA, CDR2 YSLEER. The V gene lost 0 bases and the J gene lost 0 bases, with 13 bases spanning the gap. CDR3 sequence: CASSQEVAPTSTDTQYF. DNA of the CDR3: TGCGCCAGCAGCCAAGAGGTAGCGCCAACTAGCACAGATACGCAGTATTTT.

J is TRBJ1-2 and V is TRBV5-1; D is unresolved. Trimming cost V 3 bases and J 5 bases, with 11 bases left between them. This CDR3 is 13 amino acids long. CDR1 is SGHRS, CDR2 YFSETQ, per germline. The CDR3 DNA reads TGCGCCAGCAGCTCCCGGGATGCTTATGGCTACACCTTC. This translates into CASSSRDAYGYTF. Using reference TRBV5-1 and TRBJ1-2 for the parts outside the CDR3, the full variable domain is KAGVTQTPRYLIKTRGQQVTLSCSPISGHRSVSWYQQTPGQGLQFLFEYFSETQRNKGNFPGRFSGRQFSNSRSEMNVSTLELGDSALYLCASSSRDAYGYTFGSGTRLTVV.

This clonotype was detected a few times. This rearrangement joins TRBV5-1 to TRBJ2-2; D is uncertain. V lost 2 bases and J 0 bases, leaving 8 bases between the germline ends. The CDR3 has 15 amino acids. Germline lookup yields CDR1 SGHRS and CDR2 YFSETQ. CDR3 DNA: TGCGCCAGCAGCTTCGGGTCTCCGAACACCGGGGAGCTGTTTTTT. Amino acid sequence: CASSFGSPNTGELFF.

The genes are TRBV5-1 and TRBJ1-2, with D uncertain. There are 14 residues in the CDR3. V was trimmed by 6 bases and J by 4 bases, leaving 16 bases between them. Germline CDR1 SGHRS, CDR2 YFSETQ. In nucleotides, the CDR3 is TGCGCCAGCAAAGAGGAAGACCATCTCTATGGCTACACCTTC. This codes for CASKEEDHLYGYTF.

This clonotype came up a few times. The chain uses TRBV12-3 or TRBV12-4 and TRBJ1-2, with D perhaps TRBD1 (5 bases). Trimming pared 3 bases from V and 6 bases from J, leaving 17 bases between. The CDR3 has 15 residues. This CDR3 reads CASSFPGGGGDGYTF. CDR3 in DNA: TGTGCCAGCAGTTTCCCCGGCGGGGGAGGGGATGGCTACACCTTC.

V and J are TRBV6-5 and TRBJ2-5; no firm D call. The CDR3 spans 15 residues. The V end was cut by 2 bases, the J end by 3 bases, with 13 bases between. Germline V lookup: CDR1 MNHEY, CDR2 SVGAGI. CDR3 region: CASSYLTTTEETQYF. The CDR3 DNA sequence: TGTGCCAGCAGTTACCTGACGACAACTGAAGAGACCCAGTACTTC.

A few counts support this clonotype. V gene TRBV29-1 combines with J gene TRBJ2-7; possible D gene TRBD1, 5 bases. CDR1 is SQVTM, CDR2 ANQGSEA, per germline. The CDR3 length is 14 residues. With 0 bases removed from V and 2 bases from J, the gap between germline ends came to 11 bases. The CDR3 coding sequence is TGCAGCGTTGAAGAGGACATTTCACCCTACGAGCAGTACTTC. It codes for CSVEEDISPYEQYF.

The genes are TRBV5-4 and TRBJ2-7; 13 nucleotides align to TRBD2. CDR1 is SGHNT, CDR2 YYREEE, per germline (reference sequence). Losses at the gene ends were 4 bases for V and 7 bases for J; bases not matched to a gene: 11. This CDR3 is built from 16 residues. In DNA form, the CDR3 reads TGTGCCAGCAGCCCAGCGACTAGCGGGGGGTCTAGTGAGCAGTACTTC. Protein: CASSPATSGGSSEQYF.

The chain uses TRBV10-3 and TRBJ2-6; D gene ambiguous. V was trimmed by 11 bases and J by 2 bases, leaving 13 bases between them. This CDR3 has 14 residues. Germline V gene sequence: CDR1 ENHRY, CDR2 SYGVKD. The CDR3 region has the DNA TGTGCCCTACGACCGTACGCTGGGGCCAACGTCCTGACTTTC. As protein: CALRPYAGANVLTF.

A few counts support this clonotype. The gene calls are TRBV9 and TRBJ2-7, with 11 bases aligning to TRBD2. The CDR3 extends over 15 amino acids. The junction had 6 bases not matched to a gene; V was cut back by 0 bases and J by 7 bases. Germline V gene sequence: CDR1 SGDLS, CDR2 YYNGEE. The CDR3 is CASSVASASGREQYF. The CDR3 DNA follows: TGTGCCAGCAGCGTAGCTTCCGCTAGCGGGAGGGAGCAGTACTTC.

The rearrangement joins TRBV3-1 to TRBJ2-7; D is uncertain. CDR1 is LGHDT, CDR2 YNNKEL, per germline (reference sequence). This CDR3 region has 16 residues. The V gene lost 0 bases and the J gene lost 0 bases, with 12 bases spanning the gap. In DNA form, the CDR3 reads TGTGCCAGCAGCCAAGATCACTCCTACAGCTCCTACGAGCAGTACTTC. Its translation is CASSQDHSYSSYEQYF.

This clonotype has just a few counts. The rearrangement links TRBV6-5 to TRBJ2-2, with 11 bases matching TRBD2. With 5 bases clipped from V and 6 bases from J, the junction kept 11 bases outside the gene matches. Looked up from germline, CDR1 is MNHEY and CDR2 is SVGAGI. CDR3 length: 17 amino acids. The DNA for the CDR3 is TGTGCCAGCAGTCGAAGTAGCGGGGGGGTCTTGGCCGGGGAGCTGTTTTTT. Translated: CASSRSSGGVLAGELFF.

V usage is TRBV29-1 and J usage is TRBJ1-2; 8 positions agree with TRBD1. The CDR3 sequence is 12 residues long. V gave up 3 bases and J gave up 7 bases; unmatched junction bases: 4. Germline values: CDR1 SQVTM, CDR2 ANQGSEA. The chain's CDR3 is CSVDQGAGGYTF. The CDR3 DNA follows: TGCAGCGTTGACCAGGGGGCGGGTGGCTACACCTTC.

This chain uses TRBV5-1 with TRBJ1-2, with TRBD1 as a possible D gene (5 bases). Germline values: CDR1 SGHRS, CDR2 YFSETQ. This CDR3 region has 13 residues. V dropped 4 bases and J dropped 1 base, with 8 bases sitting between them. CDR3: CASSGRDNYGYTF. The CDR3 DNA reads as TGCGCCAGCAGCGGCAGGGATAACTATGGCTACACCTTC.